A single sample gave rise to the 6 T cell receptor beta chains below, sequenced in a study of shared clonotypes between healthy human individuals. The assay was immunoSEQ multiplex PCR, and TCRdb's table has in-frame clones only and misses some. The sample contains 1,500,000 or so clones, approximately 98.5% of which appear only once. The specimen was naive CD4+ T cells sorted from blood. Subset indicated: CD45RA+ positively selected. The origin of the receptors is a man younger than 40 in good health.

The gene calls are TRBV20-1 and TRBJ1-1; D not certain. The CDR3 extends over 11 amino acids. V was clipped by 1 base and J by 6 bases, with 6 bases between them. CDR1 is DFQATT, CDR2 SNEGSKA, per germline (reference sequence). CDR3 bases: TGCAGTGCTAGAGTTTCCTCTGAAGCTTTCTTT. As protein: CSARVSSEAFF.

The gene calls are TRBV4-1 and TRBJ1-3; 7 bases fit TRBD1. The V gene's germline CDR1 is MGHRA and CDR2 YSYEKL. The CDR3 is 18 residues long. After removal of 4 bases from V and 0 bases from J, the junction contained 12 bases not matched to a gene. The CDR3 is CASSREGASGPSGNTIYF. The CDR3 nucleotides are TGCGCCAGCAGCCGGGAGGGGGCGTCCGGACCCTCTGGAAACACCATATATTTT.

Only one count was recorded for this clone. The sample has other DNA sequences that encode this CDR3 too. The rearrangement links TRBV28 to TRBJ2-7; 7 nucleotides match TRBD1. Trimming took 6 bases from V and 2 from J; bases not matched to a gene: 4. The CDR3 is made up of 13 amino acids. CDR1 and CDR2 from the germline V gene are MDHEN and SYDVKM. CDR3 amino acids: CASRMTGTYEQYF. CDR3 sequence (DNA): TGTGCCAGCAGGATGACAGGGACCTACGAGCAGTACTTC.

The chain carries TRBV4-2 and TRBJ2-2; 9 bases match TRBD1. The CDR3 sequence is 17 residues long. CDR1 and CDR2 from the germline V gene are LGHNA and YNFKEQ. V lost 4 bases and J lost 6; bases outside the gene matches: 12. The CDR3, as DNA: TGTGCCAGCAGCCTGACAGGGGGGCAGGGAGGGGCCGGGGAGCTGTTTTTT. Translated, it gives CASSLTGGQGGAGELFF.

This chain uses TRBV5-1 with TRBJ2-4; 10 bases fit TRBD2. Germline V gene lookup returns CDR1 SGHRS and CDR2 YFSETQ. The CDR3 runs 16 residues. The V and J ends lost 4 bases and 3 bases, in that order; junction bases with no gene match: 7. The CDR3 DNA reads as TGCGCCAGCAGCGCTGGACTAGCGGACTACAAAAACATTCAGTACTTC. Its translation: CASSAGLADYKNIQYF.

The chain couples TRBV11-2 to TRBJ1-2; no firm D call. V was cut by 3 bases and J by 3 bases, with 14 bases left in between. The CDR3 runs 15 residues. The germline CDR1 and CDR2 sequences are SGHAT and FQNNGV. CDR3 protein: CASSFASTGDYGYTF. CDR3 DNA sequence: TGTGCCAGCAGCTTCGCAAGCACTGGGGACTATGGCTACACCTTC. Combining the CDR3 with reference TRBV11-2 and TRBJ1-2 gives the whole variable domain EAGVAQSPRYKIIEKRQSVAFWCNPISGHATLYWYQQILGQGPKLLIQFQNNGVVDDSQLPKDRFSAERLKGVDSTLKIQPAKLEDSAVYLCASSFASTGDYGYTFGSGTRLTVV.